This T cell receptor beta chain stems from a study of identical twins. In germline, CDR1 is MDHEN, CDR2 SYDVKM. V was cut by 6 bases and J by 3 bases, with 12 bases left in between. The CDR3 runs 13 residues. From the 5' RACE reads, TCRdb called clonotypes with MiXCR, one entry per CDR3 protein. The data contain approximately 500,000 distinct CDR3 sequences, roughly a quarter of them singletons. Study-wide points: The study based its conclusions on cross-sectional statistical analysis and did not follow the same donors.

To note about this clonotype: What it recognizes is unknown.

These same records also appear under a second study, on T cells expressing NK-cell markers. As reported in that work: Sorted CD3+CD56+NKG2C+, CD3+CD56+NKG2C- and CD3+CD56-NKG2C+ T cells supplied TCR beta repertoires. The contribution of dominant NKG2C+ clonotypes to CD8+ T cells in roughly 6 donors was roughly 1.0-8%.

Sequencing used CD4+ T cells sorted from blood. This TCR came from a woman aged 18-29 years in good health. The chain joins TRBV28 to TRBJ2-7; D is possibly TRBD2 (6 bases). The CDR3 coding sequence is TGTGCCAGCAGGCCGGGGGAATACTACGAGCAGTACTTC. Its translation is CASRPGEYYEQYF. The whole variable domain, remainder taken from reference TRBV28 and TRBJ2-7, is DVKVTQSSRYLVKRTGEKVFLECVQDMDHENMFWYRQDPGLGLRLIYFSYDVKMKEKGDIPEGYSVSREKKERFSLILESASTNQTSMYLCASRPGEYYEQYFGPGTRLTVT.